Sequencing of this T cell receptor beta chain was carried out in a study of radiotherapy plus CTLA-4 blockade in lung cancer. Study background: Disease control was seen in approximately 31% of patients, objective responses in 15% to 20%.

Sequencing used immunoSEQ multiplex PCR; TCRdb keeps in-frame clones, though not all of them. The table has more than 95,000 clones, roughly 74% seen once; the top ten hold approximately 2.8%. Trimming removed 1 base from V and 5 bases from J; junction bases left unmatched: 4. The germline V gene encodes CDR1 SGHTA and CDR2 FQGNSA. The CDR3 extends over 14 amino acids. This clone came up once. The sample carries other DNA sequences with the same CDR3. Sequenced material: peripheral blood, taken from a patient treated with radiotherapy plus ipilimumab. The chain carries TRBV7-2 and TRBJ2-5, with 7 bases that match TRBD2. The clonotype originates from a human donor with non-small cell lung cancer who had a partial response to radiotherapy plus ipilimumab. Some clones in this sample may be carry-over from other donors' samples. CDR3 DNA sequence: TGTGCCAGCAGCTTAGGGGGGGGGAGGGAGACCCAGTACTTC. This codes for CASSLGGGRETQYF.